The T cell receptor beta chain under discussion was sequenced for a study of shared clonotypes between healthy human individuals. On the study more broadly: The cohort had two women and three men, ages 18 to 49.

This clone appeared a single time. The V and J ends lost 1 base and 4 bases respectively, with 13 bases between them. This CDR3 has 15 residues. Germline values: CDR1 LNHNV, CDR2 YYDKDF (reference sequence). Libraries were prepared by immunoSEQ multiplex PCR; TCRdb keeps only in-frame clonotypes and omits some of them. The table records fewer than 1.6 million clones, about 98.5% of them present only once. Sequencing used naive CD4+ T cells sorted from blood. Subset denoted: CD45RA+ positively selected. The genes are TRBV15 and TRBJ1-2, with D possibly matching TRBD1 (5 bases). This sequence originates from a man aged 25-40 years in good health. CDR3 in DNA: TGTGCCACCAGCAGAGGACCGGGGGGAGTCTATGGCTACACCTTC. Its translation: CATSRGPGGVYGYTF.